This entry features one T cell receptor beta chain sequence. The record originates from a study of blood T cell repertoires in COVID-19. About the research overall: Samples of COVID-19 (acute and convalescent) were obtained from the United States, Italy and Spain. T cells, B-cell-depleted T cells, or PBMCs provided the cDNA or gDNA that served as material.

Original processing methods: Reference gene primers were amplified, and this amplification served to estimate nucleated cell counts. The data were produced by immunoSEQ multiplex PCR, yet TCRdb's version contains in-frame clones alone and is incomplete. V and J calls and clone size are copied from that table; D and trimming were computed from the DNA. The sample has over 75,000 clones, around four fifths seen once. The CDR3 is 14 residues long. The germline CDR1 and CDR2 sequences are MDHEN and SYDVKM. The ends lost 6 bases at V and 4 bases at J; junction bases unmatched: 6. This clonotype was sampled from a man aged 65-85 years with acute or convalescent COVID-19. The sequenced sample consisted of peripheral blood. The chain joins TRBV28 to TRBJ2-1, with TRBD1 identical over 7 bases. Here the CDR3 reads CASSLRDRYNEQFF. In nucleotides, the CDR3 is TGTGCCAGCAGCCTCCGGGACAGATACAATGAGCAGTTCTTC.